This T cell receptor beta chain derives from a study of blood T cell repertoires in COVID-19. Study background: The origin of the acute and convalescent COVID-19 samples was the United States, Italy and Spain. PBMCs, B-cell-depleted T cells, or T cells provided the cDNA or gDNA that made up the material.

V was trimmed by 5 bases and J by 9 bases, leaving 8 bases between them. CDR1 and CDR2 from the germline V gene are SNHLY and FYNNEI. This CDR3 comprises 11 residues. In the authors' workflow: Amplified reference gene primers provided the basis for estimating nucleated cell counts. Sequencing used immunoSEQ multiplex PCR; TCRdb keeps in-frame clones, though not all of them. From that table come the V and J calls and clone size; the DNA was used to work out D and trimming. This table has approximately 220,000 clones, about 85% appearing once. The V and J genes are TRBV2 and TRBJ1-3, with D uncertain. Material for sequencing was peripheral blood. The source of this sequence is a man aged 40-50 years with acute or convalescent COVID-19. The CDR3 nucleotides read TGTGCCAGCAGTTACAGTGGCACCATATATTTT. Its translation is CASSYSGTIYF.